This paragraph covers one T cell receptor (beta chain) sequence. The antigen remains undetermined. The data originate from a study of T cell responses to AZD1222 COVID-19 vaccine. Overall study results and limits: Donors skewed white British and female; clonal diversity was possibly underestimated. After two AZD1222 doses, spike-specific TCR breadth and depth rose versus day 0.

Profiled with immunoSEQ multiplex PCR; TCRdb holds only in-frame clones, not every one. The sample lists some 140,000 clones; less than 95% were seen once. The germline gives CDR1 SEHNR, CDR2 FQNEAQ (reference sequence). V lost 4 bases and J lost 4, with 7 bases in between. The CDR3 consists of 12 residues. Sequencing used peripheral blood, obtained on day 0 of AZD1222 vaccination. The chain combines TRBV7-9 with TRBJ1-1, with D hard to call. The source is an adult in good health. This chain's CDR3 is CASSSRSTEAFF. In nucleotides, the CDR3 is TGTGCCAGCAGCTCCCGCAGCACTGAAGCTTTCTTT. The complete variable domain, with remaining parts taken from reference TRBV7-9 and TRBJ1-1, reads DTGVSQNPRHKITKRGQNVTFRCDPISEHNRLYWYRQTLGQGPEFLTYFQNEAQLEKSRLLSDRFSAERPKGSFSTLEIQRTEQGDSAMYLCASSSRSTEAFFGQGTRLTVV.